The clone carrying this T cell receptor beta chain was detected once. The data derive from a study of blood T cell repertoires in COVID-19. About the study: Material from acute and convalescent COVID-19 was sourced from the United States, Italy and Spain.

Clones were read by immunoSEQ multiplex PCR, and TCRdb kept only the in-frame ones, dropping some. The sample contains about 23,000 clones, around 83% of which appear only once. This CDR3 has 16 residues. Germline assignment: CDR1 KGHSH and CDR2 LQKENI. Germline trimming cut 1 base from V and 5 bases from J; bases unmatched to any gene: 8. Sequencing was carried out using peripheral blood. This sequence joins TRBV18 and TRBJ2-1, with 7 bases fitting TRBD1. The receptor was isolated from an older man with acute or convalescent COVID-19. This chain's CDR3 is CASSPLGQAGNNEQFF. CDR3 coding DNA: TGTGCCAGCTCACCACTCGGACAGGCCGGGAACAATGAGCAGTTCTTC.